Below, 18 T cell receptor beta chains from the same sample are listed, as sequenced in a study of T-cell memory formation after mild COVID-19. TCRdb fed the 5' RACE reads into MiXCR, producing one record per CDR3 protein. The sample lists hundreds of thousands of distinct CDR3 sequences, roughly 25% occurring once. Sequenced: PBMCs or a T cell subset sorted from them (not recorded which). The receptors originated from an adult woman who had mild COVID-19 (a few samples of this study predate the infection). Cell type and time point are not known.

The sample holds a few counts of this clonotype. The chain couples TRBV7-9 to TRBJ2-7; 8 bases line up with TRBD1. CDR3 length: 13 residues. Germline trimming cut 4 bases from V and 5 bases from J; bases unmatched to any gene: 4. CDR1 is SEHNR and CDR2 is FQNEAQ in the germline V gene (reference sequence). The CDR3 sequence is CASSSGGVDEQYF. The CDR3 coding sequence is TGTGCCAGCAGCTCAGGGGGCGTCGACGAGCAGTACTTC.

This clonotype was counted between two and nine times. V gene TRBV5-6 combines with J gene TRBJ2-3; possible D gene TRBD1, 5 bases. This CDR3 has 14 amino acids. Germline CDR1 is SGHDT and CDR2 is YYEEEE. With 3 bases removed from V and 4 bases from J, the gap between germline ends came to 12 bases. CDR3 protein: CASSSLKTADTQYF. The CDR3 bases are TGTGCCAGCAGCTCTTTGAAGACAGCAGATACGCAGTATTTT.

This clonotype was picked up a small number of times. The V gene is TRBV6-5, the J gene TRBJ1-1; 8 nucleotides agree with TRBD1. Germline V gene data show CDR1 as MNHEY and CDR2 as SVGAGI. CDR3 length: 15 residues. J lost 5 bases, V lost 2 bases, and 7 bases had no gene match. CDR3 sequence: CASSYGLRGLTEAFF. The CDR3 DNA follows: TGTGCCAGCAGTTACGGACTCAGGGGGCTTACTGAAGCTTTCTTT.

This clonotype was seen more than once but under ten times. The chain recombines TRBV30 with TRBJ2-3; 13 positions match TRBD2. Trimming cost V 0 bases and J 1 base; bases outside gene matches: 4. CDR3 length equals 17 residues. The germline V gene has CDR1 GTSNPN and CDR2 SVGIG (reference sequence). The CDR3 here is CAWSVLAGGRGTDTQYF. In DNA form, the CDR3 reads TGTGCCTGGAGTGTACTAGCGGGGGGGCGAGGCACAGATACGCAGTATTTT. The entire variable domain, with the rest obtained from reference TRBV30 and TRBJ2-3, is as follows: SQTIHQWPATLVQPVGSPLSLECTVEGTSNPNLYWYRQAAGRGLQLLFYSVGIGQISSEVPQNLSASRPQDRQFILSSKKLLLSDSGFYLCAWSVLAGGRGTDTQYFGPGTRLTVL.

This clonotype has only a few counts. The chain links TRBV4-2 to TRBJ2-2; possibly TRBD2 for D (5 bases). The CDR3 covers 15 residues. The germline V gene has CDR1 LGHNA and CDR2 YNFKEQ. V was trimmed by 1 base and J by 4 bases, leaving 10 bases between them. DNA of the CDR3: TGTGCCAGCAGCCAAGCCCGGGATCCCACCGGGGAGCTGTTTTTT. Its protein is CASSQARDPTGELFF.

The CDR3, as DNA: TGCAGCGTTGAAGACCCGACTAGCACAGATACGCAGTATTTT. This gives the protein CSVEDPTSTDTQYF. The chain joins TRBV29-1 to TRBJ2-3; D not certain. V was clipped by 0 bases and J by 0 bases, with 7 bases between them. In germline, CDR1 is SQVTM, CDR2 ANQGSEA. The CDR3 spans 14 residues.

This clonotype was seen just once. The chain couples TRBV6-2 or TRBV6-3 to TRBJ2-7; 9 bases line up with TRBD1. The CDR3 covers 15 residues. J lost 3 bases, V lost 4 bases, and 7 bases had no gene match. Looked up from germline, CDR1 is MNHEY and CDR2 is SVGEGT. In DNA, the CDR3 is TGTGCCAGCAGTTCCCCGACAGGGGGACACTACGAGCAGTACTTC. Translating it yields CASSSPTGGHYEQYF.

This clonotype came up a few times. The V and J genes are TRBV18 and TRBJ2-7; weak D call: TRBD2 (7 bases). The germline V gene encodes CDR1 KGHSH and CDR2 LQKENI. The length of the CDR3 is 14 residues. V was shortened by 4 bases and J by 2 bases, with 12 bases between the two germline ends. In DNA form, the CDR3 reads TGTGCCAGCTCACGTGGGGGGGGGCCCTACGAGCAGTACTTC. It codes for CASSRGGGPYEQYF.

This clonotype was found a few times. The V call is TRBV20-1, the J call TRBJ1-4; 10 bases map to TRBD1. The CDR3 is 13 residues long. With V trimmed by 6 bases and J by 4 bases, 2 bases remained unmatched. Germline values: CDR1 DFQATT, CDR2 SNEGSKA (reference sequence). In nucleotides, the CDR3 is TGCAGTGCCGGGACAGGGGATAATGAAAAACTGTTTTTT. Translated, it gives CSAGTGDNEKLFF.

The genes are TRBV4-3 and TRBJ2-5; no firm D call. Trimming cost V 0 bases and J 2 bases, with 7 bases left between them. CDR1 and CDR2 (germline): LGHNA, YSLEER. The CDR3 extends over 14 amino acids. CDR3 region: CASSQDWQQETQYF. In DNA form, the CDR3 reads TGCGCCAGCAGCCAAGATTGGCAACAAGAGACCCAGTACTTC.

This clonotype was counted only a few times. The V gene is TRBV5-1, the J gene TRBJ1-5; D is unclear. This CDR3 spans 15 amino acids. Germline V gives CDR1 SGHRS, CDR2 YFSETQ. V lost 4 bases, J lost 6 bases, and 17 bases lay in between. The CDR3 protein is CASSMDPSLGQPQHF. The CDR3 DNA is TGCGCCAGCAGCATGGACCCGAGCCTGGGTCAGCCCCAGCATTTT.

There are a few counts of this clonotype. The gene calls are TRBV4-2 and TRBJ1-4; 8 bases are shared with TRBD1. This CDR3 is built from 14 residues. Germline CDR1 is LGHNA and CDR2 is YNFKEQ. V lost 4 bases, J lost 8 bases, and 6 bases stayed unmatched. The CDR3, as DNA: TGTGCCAGCAGCCCTGGACAGGGAAAGGAAAAACTGTTTTTT. Protein: CASSPGQGKEKLFF.

This clonotype was counted a few times. The V gene is TRBV27, the J gene TRBJ2-1; D tentatively fits TRBD1 or TRBD2 (5 bases each). The V gene lost 0 bases and the J gene lost 3 bases, with 18 bases spanning the gap. Germline CDR1 reads MNHEY; CDR2 reads SMNVEV (reference sequence). This CDR3 spans 18 amino acids. The CDR3 DNA sequence: TGTGCCAGCAGTTTATCGTGGACCCGAGGGGTGATCTACAATGAGCAGTTCTTC. It is translated as CASSLSWTRGVIYNEQFF.

This clonotype was counted between two and nine times. The CDR3 region has the DNA TGTGCCAGCAGCGACTTATCCCGCACACGAGATACGCAGTATTTT. Amino acids: CASSDLSRTRDTQYF. The chain is built from TRBV5-4 and TRBJ2-3, with D uncertain. CDR3 size: 15 residues. Germline CDR1 is SGHNT and CDR2 is YYREEE (reference sequence). V dropped 4 bases and J dropped 5 bases, with 17 bases sitting between them.

This clonotype occurred a few times. The chain employs TRBV3-1 and TRBJ1-1; D gene ambiguous. The CDR3 has 14 residues. Germline CDR1 reads LGHDT; CDR2 reads YNNKEL (reference sequence). The ends were cut back, 5 bases at V and 0 bases at J, with 10 bases in the middle. CDR3 in DNA: TGTGCCAGCAGCTTGGCAGACATGAACACTGAAGCTTTCTTT. It codes for CASSLADMNTEAFF.

This clonotype was found a few times. The chain has TRBV7-2 and TRBJ2-5; D is possibly TRBD1 or TRBD2 (7 bases each). This CDR3 contains 16 residues. CDR1 is SGHTA, CDR2 FQGNSA, per germline. Trimming took off 1 base at V and 1 base at J, with 13 bases between the two ends. In DNA, the CDR3 is TGTGCCAGCAGCTTAGGGCAGGGGGGGTCCCAAGAGACCCAGTACTTC. Translation gives CASSLGQGGSQETQYF.

The V and J genes are TRBV4-1 and TRBJ1-2; 7 bases agree with TRBD1. CDR1 is MGHRA and CDR2 is YSYEKL in the germline V gene. After removal of 3 bases from V and 2 bases from J, the junction contained 6 bases not matched to a gene. The CDR3 sequence is 15 residues long. CDR3 bases: TGCGCCAGCAGCCATTTCGGACAGGAGAACTATGGCTACACCTTC. It specifies CASSHFGQENYGYTF.

V usage is TRBV27 and J usage is TRBJ2-3; 13 bases align to TRBD2. J was trimmed by 3 bases and V by 4 bases; bases with no gene match: 7. The CDR3 is 17 residues long. CDR1 is MNHEY and CDR2 is SMNVEV in the germline V gene (reference sequence). In nucleotides, the CDR3 is TGTGCCAGCAGTTCCCCCGGGACTAGCGGGGTTACAGATACGCAGTATTTT. It yields the protein CASSSPGTSGVTDTQYF.